This T cell receptor beta chain was recorded in a study of blood T cell repertoires in COVID-19. Study background: Some COVID-19 samples were acute and others convalescent; all came from the United States, Italy and Spain. The analysed material was cDNA or gDNA that came from T cells, B-cell-depleted T cells, or PBMCs.

Under the authors' procedure: Amplification of reference gene primers provided the estimated nucleated cell counts. The table came from immunoSEQ multiplex PCR; TCRdb's copy has only in-frame clones and leaves some out. V, J and clone size were drawn from that table, and D and trimming were deduced from the DNA. The table records over 150,000 clones, more than 70% of them present only once. This CDR3 region has 16 residues. Trimming pared 3 bases from V and 7 bases from J, leaving 19 bases between. CDR1 and CDR2 from the germline V gene are SGHRS and YFSETQ. V is TRBV5-1 and J is TRBJ2-2, with TRBD1 as a possible D gene (5 bases). Sequencing input: peripheral blood. The clonotype comes from a man in his fifties who had recovered from COVID-19. CDR3 DNA sequence: TGCGCCAGCAGCTCCAGGACGTGGGGCATGATCGGGGAGCTGTTTTTT. It yields the protein CASSSRTWGMIGELFF.